This T cell receptor beta chain comes out of a study of CD8 T cells in ankylosing spondylitis. Study-level results: As reported, disease-linked clones showed significant enrichment in matched ankylosing spondylitis synovial fluid.

This clonotype was counted ten times or more. The target antigen is unknown. CDR1 and CDR2 (germline): DFQATT, SNEGSKA (reference sequence). This CDR3 region has 12 residues. Trimming stripped 2 bases from V and 15 bases from J, with 17 bases between. For TCR beta, libraries came from quantitative 5'-RACE with molecular barcodes. Via MiXCR, TCRdb re-called the 5' RACE reads, giving one row per CDR3 protein. The sample shows some 300,000 distinct CDR3 sequences, 20% of them seen only once. V is TRBV20-1 and J is TRBJ2-1; D is possibly TRBD2 (6 bases). The material sequenced was blood, either unsorted or a sorted T cell fraction (not recorded which). This sequence was found in a female donor with ankylosing spondylitis or in good health (not recorded which). The DNA for the CDR3 is TGCAGTGCTAGAATGGGGACTTTGGGCTTGTTCTTC. Its translation: CSARMGTLGLFF.